The clone carrying this T cell receptor beta chain was counted once. No antigen is known for it. Per germline, CDR1 SEHNR and CDR2 FQNEAQ (reference sequence). The CDR3 runs to 18 residues. Trimming shortened V by 3 bases and J by 1 base, and 22 bases separated the two germline ends. This sample is drawn from a study of T cell responses to AZD1222 COVID-19 vaccine. Study-level background: Doses given second, at about 4 or about 12 weeks, were pooled.

Clones were read by immunoSEQ multiplex PCR, and TCRdb kept only the in-frame ones, dropping some. In the table there are 150,000 or so clones, roughly nine tenths of which are singletons. Broader study findings: Researchers took repertoire samples only after the peak T cell response had come. Females outnumbered males among donors, who were mostly white British; clonal diversity was possibly underestimated. Of the AZD1222 recipients, only 5 or 6 were seropositive at baseline.

The source was peripheral blood, collected on day 0 of AZD1222 vaccination. The receptor was derived from an adult in good health. The chain links TRBV7-9 to TRBJ2-7; tentative D call: TRBD1 (7 bases). The CDR3 DNA follows: TGTGCCAGCAGCTTCCGGACAGGAAGCGGGTCAGCTTCCTACGAGCAGTACTTC. Its translation: CASSFRTGSGSASYEQYF.